A single sample gave rise to the 18 T cell receptor beta chains below, sequenced in a study of blood T cell repertoires in COVID-19. Repertoires were generated with immunoSEQ multiplex PCR, while TCRdb's copy carries only in-frame clones and drops some. The table records about 190,000 clones, around 79% of them present only once. Source material: peripheral blood. These receptor sequences come from a woman between 45 and 65 years old with acute or convalescent COVID-19.

The gene calls are TRBV9 and TRBJ2-1, with 8 bases fitting TRBD1. The CDR3 sequence is 15 residues long. The V gene end was trimmed by 4 bases and the J gene end by 3 bases; junction bases not matched to a gene: 6. CDR1 is SGDLS, CDR2 YYNGEE, per germline. The CDR3 bases are TGTGCCAGCAGCCAAAGACAGGGGAACTACAATGAGCAGTTCTTC. It codes for CASSQRQGNYNEQFF.

The genes are TRBV27 and TRBJ1-4; D remains ambiguous. CDR3 size: 13 residues. The V and J ends lost 5 bases and 4 bases respectively, with 8 bases between them. Germline CDR1 reads MNHEY; CDR2 reads SMNVEV (reference sequence). CDR3 sequence: CASSTNSNEKLFF. CDR3 sequence (DNA): TGTGCCAGCAGTACCAACAGTAATGAAAAACTGTTTTTT.

The chain recombines TRBV25-1 with TRBJ1-2, with 11 bases matching TRBD1. This CDR3 is built from 17 residues. Looked up from germline, CDR1 is MGHDK and CDR2 is SYGVNS. J gave up 3 bases and V 4 bases, and 10 bases lay outside the gene matches. The CDR3 region is CASSAGTGGKRDYGYTF. The CDR3 bases are TGTGCCAGCAGTGCCGGGACAGGGGGTAAAAGGGACTATGGCTACACCTTC.

In its sample, this clone was seen many times. This specimen includes other DNA sequences encoding the same CDR3. The chain has TRBV6-5 and TRBJ2-3, with 11 nucleotides matching TRBD2. CDR3 size: 15 residues. Germline lookup yields CDR1 MNHEY and CDR2 SVGAGI. Unmatched junction bases numbered 1, after V lost 2 bases and J lost 3 bases. The CDR3 loop is CASSYRLAGTDTQYF. The CDR3 coding sequence is TGTGCCAGCAGTTACAGACTAGCGGGGACAGATACGCAGTATTTT.

This chain connects TRBV2 to TRBJ2-7, with D possibly being TRBD2 (6 bases). The CDR3 has 16 amino acids. V gave up 4 bases and J gave up 2 bases, with 18 bases separating them. The germline V gene has CDR1 SNHLY and CDR2 FYNNEI. DNA of the CDR3: TGTGCCAGCAGTGTCTCTCTCCTCCTAGCGACCTACGAGCAGTACTTC. This sequence encodes CASSVSLLLATYEQYF.

Notes on this clone: An end of the junction does not agree with germline; a read error may underlie this. The V and J genes are TRBV27 and TRBJ2-7; 7 bases align to TRBD2. Germline lookup yields CDR1 MNHEY and CDR2 SMNVEV (reference sequence). This CDR3 is built from 15 residues. CDR3 in amino acids: CASSSAGTGGYEQYF. The CDR3 coding sequence is TGTGCCAGTAGTTCAGCCGGGACGGGGGGCTACGAGCAGTACTTC.

This sequence joins TRBV10-1 and TRBJ1-2, with 8 bases that match TRBD1. Germline V gives CDR1 WNHNN, CDR2 SYGVQD (reference sequence). The CDR3 has 13 residues. The junction had 11 bases not matched to a gene; V was cut back by 10 bases and J by 7 bases. The CDR3 nucleotides read TGCGCCACTTCCCCGAGACAGGGGAGTGGCTACACCTTC. Translated: CATSPRQGSGYTF.

The chain uses TRBV24-1 and TRBJ2-2; tentatively, D is TRBD2 (5 bases). Germline V gene lookup returns CDR1 KGHDR and CDR2 SFDVKD. V shed 0 bases and J shed 7 bases, with 20 bases lying between them. The CDR3 is 18 amino acids. The CDR3 DNA sequence: TGTGCCACCAGTGATTTGAATCGCCCACCTCGGGATGTCGGGGAGCTGTTTTTT. Residues: CATSDLNRPPRDVGELFF.

The J gene is TRBJ2-7, the V gene TRBV19; 10 nucleotides match TRBD2. CDR3 length: 16 residues. V lost 4 bases to trimming and J lost 4 bases; unmatched junction nucleotides: 10. The V gene's germline CDR1 is LNHDA and CDR2 SQIVND (reference sequence). DNA for the CDR3: TGTGCCAGTAGTAAACCACCCGCTAGCGGGGGTTACGAGCAGTACTTC. Its protein is CASSKPPASGGYEQYF.

This clone has a handful of counts. The chain carries TRBV19 and TRBJ2-1, with D perhaps matching TRBD1 (5 bases). Germline V lookup: CDR1 LNHDA, CDR2 SQIVND (reference sequence). V lost 8 bases, J lost 1 base, and 12 bases lay in between. CDR3 length: 14 residues. The CDR3 spells CASSLDRSYNEQFF. The CDR3 nucleotides read TGTGCCAGTTCCCTCGACAGATCCTACAATGAGCAGTTCTTC.

The chain recombines TRBV28 with TRBJ2-3, with TRBD2 matching over 12 bases. This CDR3 comprises 17 residues. From germline, CDR1 is MDHEN and CDR2 SYDVKM. The CDR3 DNA reads as TGTTCGGCCTCGAAATCTACTAGCGGGAGGACGACAGATACGCAGTATTTT. This codes for CSASKSTSGRTTDTQYF.

The chain employs TRBV6-5 and TRBJ2-7; D may be TRBD2 (5 bases). This CDR3 comprises 15 residues. With 5 bases removed from V and 3 bases from J, the gap between germline ends came to 17 bases. The germline V gene encodes CDR1 MNHEY and CDR2 SVGAGI. CDR3 residues: CASSHHGGLDYEQYF. The CDR3, as DNA: TGTGCCAGCAGTCATCACGGAGGATTAGACTACGAGCAGTACTTC.

The chain combines TRBV7-2 with TRBJ1-5; 9 bases align to TRBD1. The J segment lost 6 bases and the V segment lost 5 bases, leaving 11 bases of the junction unmatched. Germline CDR1 SGHTA, CDR2 FQGNSA. This CDR3 has 16 residues. Written as DNA, the CDR3 is TGTGCCAGCAGCATACCCACGGGACAGGGAGGTCAGCCCCAGCATTTT. It codes for CASSIPTGQGGQPQHF.

The chain has TRBV5-6 and TRBJ2-7; 10 bases agree with TRBD1. Germline-derived CDR1 and CDR2 are SGHDT and YYEEEE. Losses at the gene ends were 5 bases for V and 5 bases for J; bases not matched to a gene: 4. CDR3 length: 13 residues. The CDR3 region has the DNA TGTGCCAGCAGGAGACAGGGGGCGGACGAGCAGTACTTC. It is translated as CASRRQGADEQYF.

The chain recombines TRBV2 with TRBJ2-7; a weak D match, TRBD1 (5 bases). In germline, CDR1 is SNHLY, CDR2 FYNNEI. This CDR3 contains 12 residues. Trimming removed 3 bases at V and 4 bases at J, with 7 bases between. The DNA for the CDR3 is TGTGCCAGCAGTGACACAGGATACGAGCAGTACTTC. Amino acids: CASSDTGYEQYF.

The chain combines TRBV28 with TRBJ2-3; 12 nucleotides match TRBD1. CDR1 is MDHEN and CDR2 is SYDVKM in the germline V gene. This CDR3 is 15 amino acids long. The ends lost 6 bases at V and 0 bases at J; junction bases unmatched: 1. The CDR3 here is CASRGQGASTDTQYF. The CDR3 DNA reads TGTGCCAGCAGGGGACAGGGGGCGAGCACAGATACGCAGTATTTT.

The rearrangement joins TRBV7-2 to TRBJ2-7, with 7 bases lining up with TRBD2. The CDR3 is 15 amino acids. The V and J ends lost 0 bases and 0 bases, in that order; junction bases with no gene match: 2. Germline V gene data show CDR1 as SGHTA and CDR2 as FQGNSA. Here the CDR3 DNA reads TGTGCCAGCAGCTTAGCAGCGGGGAGCTCCTACGAGCAGTACTTC. Translated: CASSLAAGSSYEQYF.

This clone has only one observation. The chain carries TRBV20-1 and TRBJ2-7, with TRBD2 identical over 7 bases. From germline, CDR1 is DFQATT and CDR2 SNEGSKA (reference sequence). The CDR3 has 11 amino acids. The CDR3 DNA is TGCAGGGTTAGCGGGTTCTACGAGCAGTACTTC. This codes for CRVSGFYEQYF.